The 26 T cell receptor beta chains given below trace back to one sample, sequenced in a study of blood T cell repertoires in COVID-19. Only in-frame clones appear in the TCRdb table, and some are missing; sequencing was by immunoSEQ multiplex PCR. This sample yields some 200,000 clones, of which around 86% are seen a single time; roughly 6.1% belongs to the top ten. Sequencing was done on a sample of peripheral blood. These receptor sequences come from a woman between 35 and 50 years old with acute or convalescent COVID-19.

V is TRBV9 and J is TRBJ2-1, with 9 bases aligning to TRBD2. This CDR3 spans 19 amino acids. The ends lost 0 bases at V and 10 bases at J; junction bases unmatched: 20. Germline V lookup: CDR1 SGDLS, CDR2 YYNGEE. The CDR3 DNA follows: TGTGCCAGCAGCGTAGCTACCCACCTAGTAAGCGGGAGGACCTCCGAGCAGTTCTTC. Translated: CASSVATHLVSGRTSEQFF.

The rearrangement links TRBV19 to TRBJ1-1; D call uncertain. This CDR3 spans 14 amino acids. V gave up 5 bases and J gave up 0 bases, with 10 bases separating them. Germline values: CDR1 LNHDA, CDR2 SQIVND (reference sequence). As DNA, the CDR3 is TGTGCCAGTAGTCTACCGGGTATGAACACTGAAGCTTTCTTT. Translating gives CASSLPGMNTEAFF.

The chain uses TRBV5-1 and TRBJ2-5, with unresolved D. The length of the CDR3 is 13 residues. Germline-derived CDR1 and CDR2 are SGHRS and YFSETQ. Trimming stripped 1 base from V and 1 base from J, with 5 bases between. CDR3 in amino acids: CASSLTVQETQYF. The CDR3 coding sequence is TGCGCCAGCAGCTTGACAGTCCAAGAGACCCAGTACTTC.

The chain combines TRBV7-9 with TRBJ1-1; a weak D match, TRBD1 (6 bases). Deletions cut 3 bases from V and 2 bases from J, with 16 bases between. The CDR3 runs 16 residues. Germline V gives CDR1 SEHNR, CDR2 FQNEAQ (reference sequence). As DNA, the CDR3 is TGTGCCAGCAGCTTTAACAGGGTAAGCGGTAACACTGAAGCTTTCTTT. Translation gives CASSFNRVSGNTEAFF.

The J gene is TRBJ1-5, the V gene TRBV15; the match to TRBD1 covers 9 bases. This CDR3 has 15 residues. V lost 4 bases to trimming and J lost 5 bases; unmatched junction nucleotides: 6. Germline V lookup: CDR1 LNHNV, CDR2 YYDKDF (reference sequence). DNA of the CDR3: TGTGCCACCAGCACTTATCGGACAGGGGATCAGCCCCAGCATTTT. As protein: CATSTYRTGDQPQHF.

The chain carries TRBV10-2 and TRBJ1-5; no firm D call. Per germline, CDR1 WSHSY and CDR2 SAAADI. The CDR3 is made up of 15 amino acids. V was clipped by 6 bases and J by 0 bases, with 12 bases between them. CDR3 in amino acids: CASSGRWDSNQPQHF. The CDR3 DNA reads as TGCGCCAGCAGCGGGAGATGGGATAGCAATCAGCCCCAGCATTTT.

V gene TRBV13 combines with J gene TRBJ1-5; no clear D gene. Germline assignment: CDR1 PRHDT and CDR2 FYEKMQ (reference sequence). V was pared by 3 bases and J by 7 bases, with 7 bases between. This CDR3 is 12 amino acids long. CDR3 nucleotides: TGTGCCAGCAGCTTGAGGCAACAGCCCCAGCATTTT. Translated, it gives CASSLRQQPQHF.

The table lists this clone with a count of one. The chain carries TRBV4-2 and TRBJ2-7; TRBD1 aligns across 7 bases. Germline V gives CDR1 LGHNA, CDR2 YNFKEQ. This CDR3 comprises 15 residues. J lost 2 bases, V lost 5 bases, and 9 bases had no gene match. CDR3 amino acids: CASSSRTGRTYEQYF. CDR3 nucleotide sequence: TGTGCCAGCAGCTCCCGGACAGGACGAACCTACGAGCAGTACTTC.

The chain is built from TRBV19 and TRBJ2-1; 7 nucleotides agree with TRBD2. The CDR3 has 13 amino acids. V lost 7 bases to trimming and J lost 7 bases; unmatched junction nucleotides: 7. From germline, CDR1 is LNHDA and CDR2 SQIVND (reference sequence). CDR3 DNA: TGTGCCAGTAAAGCGGGAAGTACGAATGAGCAGTTCTTC. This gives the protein CASKAGSTNEQFF.

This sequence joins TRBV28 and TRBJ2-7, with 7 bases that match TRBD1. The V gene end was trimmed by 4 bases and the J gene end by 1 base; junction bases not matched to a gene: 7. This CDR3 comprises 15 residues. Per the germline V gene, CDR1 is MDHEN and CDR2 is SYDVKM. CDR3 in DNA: TGTGCCAGCAGTTACAGGGGTCTCTATTCCTACGAGCAGTACTTC. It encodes CASSYRGLYSYEQYF.

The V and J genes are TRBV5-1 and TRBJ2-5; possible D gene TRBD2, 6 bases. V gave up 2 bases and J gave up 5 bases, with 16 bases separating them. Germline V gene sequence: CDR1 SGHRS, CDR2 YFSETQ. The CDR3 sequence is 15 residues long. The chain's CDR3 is CASSFPPGVGETQYF. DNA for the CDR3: TGCGCCAGCAGCTTTCCGCCGGGGGTCGGGGAGACCCAGTACTTC.

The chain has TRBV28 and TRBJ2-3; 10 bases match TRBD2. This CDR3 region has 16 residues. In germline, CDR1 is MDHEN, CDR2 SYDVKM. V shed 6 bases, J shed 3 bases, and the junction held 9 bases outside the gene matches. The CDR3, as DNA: TGTGCCAGCAGCCCCCATTTAGCGGGAGGTACAGATACGCAGTATTTT. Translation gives CASSPHLAGGTDTQYF.

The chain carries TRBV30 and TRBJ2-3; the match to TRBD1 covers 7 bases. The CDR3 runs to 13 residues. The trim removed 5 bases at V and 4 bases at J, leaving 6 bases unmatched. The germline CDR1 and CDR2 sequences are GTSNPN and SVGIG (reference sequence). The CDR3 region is CAWDRDPSDTQYF. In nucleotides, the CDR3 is TGTGCCTGGGACAGGGATCCGTCAGATACGCAGTATTTT.

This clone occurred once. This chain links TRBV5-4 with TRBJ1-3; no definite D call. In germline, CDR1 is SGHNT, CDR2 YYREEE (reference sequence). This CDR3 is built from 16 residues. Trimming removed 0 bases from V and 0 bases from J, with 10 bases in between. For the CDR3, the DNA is TGTGCCAGCAGCTTGGATCCGGGTTACTCTGGAAACACCATATATTTT. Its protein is CASSLDPGYSGNTIYF.

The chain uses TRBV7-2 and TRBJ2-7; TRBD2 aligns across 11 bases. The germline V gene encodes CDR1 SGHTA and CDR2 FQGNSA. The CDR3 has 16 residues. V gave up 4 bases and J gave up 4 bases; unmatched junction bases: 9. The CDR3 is CASSSRTTSGGYEQYF. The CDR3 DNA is TGTGCCAGCAGCTCCCGGACCACTAGCGGGGGTTACGAGCAGTACTTC. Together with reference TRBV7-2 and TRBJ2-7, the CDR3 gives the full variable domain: GAGVSQSPSNKVTEKGKDVELRCDPISGHTALYWYRQSLGQGLEFLIYFQGNSAPDKSGLPSDRFSAERTGGSVSTLTIQRTQQEDSAVYLCASSSRTTSGGYEQYFGPGTRLTVT.

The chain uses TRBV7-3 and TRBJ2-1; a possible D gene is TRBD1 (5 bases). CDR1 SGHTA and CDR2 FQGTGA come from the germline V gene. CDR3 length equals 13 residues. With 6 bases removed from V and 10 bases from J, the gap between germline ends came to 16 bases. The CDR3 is CASSNFQRGEQFF. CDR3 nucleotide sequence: TGTGCCAGCAGTAATTTCCAAAGGGGAGAGCAGTTCTTC.

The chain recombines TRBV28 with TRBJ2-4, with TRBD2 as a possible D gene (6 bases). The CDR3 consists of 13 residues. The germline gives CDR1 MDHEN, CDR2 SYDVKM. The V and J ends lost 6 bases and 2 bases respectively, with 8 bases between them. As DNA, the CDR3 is TGTGCCAGCAGACGGGGGACCAAAAACATTCAGTACTTC. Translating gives CASRRGTKNIQYF.

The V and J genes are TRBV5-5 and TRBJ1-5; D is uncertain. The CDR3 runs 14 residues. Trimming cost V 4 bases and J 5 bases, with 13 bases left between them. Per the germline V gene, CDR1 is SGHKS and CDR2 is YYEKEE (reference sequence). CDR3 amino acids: CASSRGGSYQPQHF. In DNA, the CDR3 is TGTGCCAGCAGCCGGGGAGGCAGCTATCAGCCCCAGCATTTT.

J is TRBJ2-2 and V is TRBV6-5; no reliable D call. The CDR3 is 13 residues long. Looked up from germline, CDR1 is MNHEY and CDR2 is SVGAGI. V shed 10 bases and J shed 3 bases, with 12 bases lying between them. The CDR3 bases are TGTGCCATCTGGGCCTTAGACACCGGGGAGCTGTTTTTT. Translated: CAIWALDTGELFF.

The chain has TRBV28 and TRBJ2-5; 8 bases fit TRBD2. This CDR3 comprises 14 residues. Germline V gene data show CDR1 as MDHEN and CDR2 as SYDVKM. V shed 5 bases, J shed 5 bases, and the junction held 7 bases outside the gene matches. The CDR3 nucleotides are TGTGCCAGCAGTCCGGGGGGGTCTCAGGAGACCCAGTACTTC. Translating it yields CASSPGGSQETQYF.

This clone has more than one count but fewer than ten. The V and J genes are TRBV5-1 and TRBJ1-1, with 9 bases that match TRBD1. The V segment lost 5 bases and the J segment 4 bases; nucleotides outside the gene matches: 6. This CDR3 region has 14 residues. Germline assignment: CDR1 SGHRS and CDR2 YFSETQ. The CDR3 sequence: CASRYRTGVTEAFF. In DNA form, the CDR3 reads TGCGCCAGCAGGTACCGGACAGGGGTCACTGAAGCTTTCTTT.

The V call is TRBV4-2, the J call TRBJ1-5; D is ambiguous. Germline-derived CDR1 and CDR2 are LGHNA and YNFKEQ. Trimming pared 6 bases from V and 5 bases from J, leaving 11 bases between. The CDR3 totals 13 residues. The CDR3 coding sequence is TGTGCCAGCAGGTATAACCTAGATCAGCCCCAGCATTTT. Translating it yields CASRYNLDQPQHF.

The CDR3 sequence: CASSLDRNYGYTF. DNA of the CDR3: TGTGCCAGCAGTTTGGACAGAAACTATGGCTACACCTTC. The chain links TRBV12-3 or TRBV12-4 to TRBJ1-2; tentative D call: TRBD1 (6 bases). The V gene lost 3 bases and the J gene lost 2 bases, with 7 bases spanning the gap. The CDR3 extends over 13 amino acids.

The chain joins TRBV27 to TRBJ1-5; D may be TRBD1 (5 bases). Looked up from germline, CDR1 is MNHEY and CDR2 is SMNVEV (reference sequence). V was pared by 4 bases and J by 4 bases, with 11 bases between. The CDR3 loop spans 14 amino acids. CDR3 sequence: CASSSGLPNQPQHF. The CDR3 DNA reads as TGTGCCAGCAGTTCGGGACTGCCTAATCAGCCCCAGCATTTT.

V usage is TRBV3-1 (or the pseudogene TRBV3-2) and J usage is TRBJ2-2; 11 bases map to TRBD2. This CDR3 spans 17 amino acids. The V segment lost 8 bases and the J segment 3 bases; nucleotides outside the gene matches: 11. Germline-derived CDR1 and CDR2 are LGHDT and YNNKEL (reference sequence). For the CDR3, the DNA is TGTGCCAGCGCCAAAATTAGCGGGAGGGCCTACACCGGGGAGCTGTTTTTT. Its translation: CASAKISGRAYTGELFF.

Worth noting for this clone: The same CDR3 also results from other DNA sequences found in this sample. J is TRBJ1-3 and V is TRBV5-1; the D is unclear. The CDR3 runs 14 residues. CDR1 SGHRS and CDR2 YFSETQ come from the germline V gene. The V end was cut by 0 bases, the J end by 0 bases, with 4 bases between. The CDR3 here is CASSLGSSGNTIYF. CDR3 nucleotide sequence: TGCGCCAGCAGCTTGGGGAGCTCTGGAAACACCATATATTTT.